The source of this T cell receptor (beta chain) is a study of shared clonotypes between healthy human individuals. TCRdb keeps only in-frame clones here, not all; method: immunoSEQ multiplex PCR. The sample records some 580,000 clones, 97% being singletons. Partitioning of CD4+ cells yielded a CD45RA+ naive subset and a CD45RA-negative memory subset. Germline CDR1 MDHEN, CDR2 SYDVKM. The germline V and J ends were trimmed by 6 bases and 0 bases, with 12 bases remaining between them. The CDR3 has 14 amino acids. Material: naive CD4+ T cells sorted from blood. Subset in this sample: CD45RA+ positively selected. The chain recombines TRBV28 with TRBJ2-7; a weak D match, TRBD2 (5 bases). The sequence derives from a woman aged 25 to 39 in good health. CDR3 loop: CASSPHGISYEQYF. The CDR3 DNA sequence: TGTGCCAGCAGCCCCCACGGGATCTCCTACGAGCAGTACTTC.